This TCR beta chain was captured in a study of early T cells in non-severe SARS-CoV-2 infection. Across the whole study: Investigators sequenced bulk RNA drawn from unsorted whole blood, and chains remained unpaired.

TCRdb reprocessed the 5' RACE reads with MiXCR, giving one entry per CDR3 protein. Found here are some 66,000 distinct CDR3 sequences, around 12% of them singletons; the top ten hold 3.5% to 5.5%. Trimming shortened V by 2 bases and J by 2 bases, and 9 bases separated the two germline ends. Germline V CDR1 and CDR2: MNHEY, SMNVEV (reference sequence). The CDR3 length is 14 residues. The material sequenced was whole blood. The chain has TRBV27 and TRBJ1-1; D unclear. This sequence originates from an adult who was a healthcare worker with PCR-confirmed SARS-CoV-2 infection or an uninfected control (not recorded which). CDR3 loop: CASSLARANTEAFF. CDR3 bases: TGTGCCAGCAGTTTAGCGCGGGCAAACACTGAAGCTTTCTTT.